A selection of T cell receptor beta chains follows, all from one sample in a study of T cell responses to AZD1222 COVID-19 vaccine. Assay: immunoSEQ multiplex PCR; the TCRdb copy retains only in-frame clones and omits some. Found here are 120,000 to 150,000 clones, more than 75% of them singletons; the top ten hold less than 2%. The sequences come from peripheral blood, collected 28 days after the second AZD1222 dose. The receptors stem from an adult who received the AZD1222 COVID-19 vaccine. CDR3s include the opening cysteine and the closing phenylalanine or tryptophan. D genes are given only for firm matches. Size tells how often a clone was seen (once, few, many) or the class of an expanded clone, and some rows leave it out.

J,size,V,D,CDR3,DNA
TRBJ2-3,once,TRBV7-8,NA,CASSVVRPDTQYF,TGTGCCAGCAGCGTAGTTCGCCCGGATACGCAGTATTTT
TRBJ2-2,NA,TRBV6-5,NA,CASSPPGVGTGELFF,TGTGCCAGCAGTCCCCCCGGGGTTGGGACCGGGGAGCTGTTTTTT
TRBJ2-3,NA,TRBV9,NA,CASSGVPGQVSTDTQYF,TGTGCCAGCAGCGGAGTCCCGGGACAAGTTAGCACAGATACGCAGTATTTT
TRBJ2-7,NA,TRBV19,NA,CASSMMGGSSYEQYF,TGTGCCAGTAGTATGATGGGGGGAAGCTCCTACGAGCAGTACTTC
TRBJ1-2,NA,TRBV11-2,NA,CASTPSGEYGYTF,TGTGCCAGCACCCCTAGTGGGGAGTATGGCTACACCTTC
TRBJ1-2,NA,TRBV9,NA,CASSVGPGRGYTF,TGTGCCAGCAGCGTAGGGCCAGGGAGAGGCTACACCTTC
TRBJ2-7,NA,TRBV3-1/TRBV3-2,TRBD1,CASSQEDRVPYEQYF,TGTGCCAGCAGCCAAGAGGACAGGGTCCCCTACGAGCAGTACTTC
TRBJ2-5,few,TRBV6-6,TRBD1,CASVGQGTQYF,TGTGCCAGCGTAGGACAGGGCACCCAGTACTTC
TRBJ2-7,once,TRBV5-1,TRBD1,CASSLGGTASYEQYF,TGCGCCAGCAGCTTGGGTGGGACAGCTTCCTACGAGCAGTACTTC
TRBJ1-1,NA,TRBV18,NA,CASSPRQESEAFF,TGTGCCAGCTCACCAAGACAGGAGAGTGAAGCTTTCTTT
TRBJ2-7,NA,TRBV28,NA,CASSLAPLRSRYEQYF,TGTGCCAGCAGTTTAGCCCCATTACGATCGCGCTACGAGCAGTACTTC
TRBJ1-2,NA,TRBV4-1,TRBD1,CASSQAPTGGDYGYTF,TGCGCCAGCAGCCAAGCCCCGACAGGGGGTGACTATGGCTACACCTTC
TRBJ1-2,few,TRBV2,NA,CASSEGNGPTNYGYTF,TGTGCCAGCAGTGAAGGGAATGGACCAACTAACTATGGCTACACCTTC
TRBJ1-2,NA,TRBV14,NA,CASSLSGARSYGYTF,TGTGCCAGCAGCCTTTCGGGGGCCCGATCCTATGGCTACACCTTC
TRBJ1-6,NA,TRBV7-6,TRBD1,CASSRDRDGNSPLHF,TGTGCCAGCAGCCGAGACAGGGATGGGAATTCACCCCTCCACTTT
TRBJ1-3,NA,TRBV5-1,NA,CASSPQGAGNTIYF,TGCGCCAGCAGCCCACAGGGAGCTGGAAACACCATATATTTT
TRBJ1-2,NA,TRBV18,TRBD1,CASSPGTGVDYGYTF,TGTGCCAGCTCACCAGGGACAGGGGTGGACTATGGCTACACCTTC
TRBJ2-3,NA,TRBV18,TRBD2,CASSPSGLAGGPDTQYF,TGTGCCAGCTCACCATCAGGACTAGCGGGAGGGCCAGATACGCAGTATTTT
TRBJ2-7,NA,TRBV10-2,NA,CATLGASSTSYEQYF,TGCGCCACCCTGGGGGCCAGTTCGACCTCCTACGAGCAGTACTTC
TRBJ2-1,NA,TRBV7-3,NA,CASSLTRSGEQFF,TGTGCCAGCAGCCTTACTAGGAGCGGTGAGCAGTTCTTC
TRBJ2-5,NA,TRBV7-7,TRBD2,CASSPGTSGGRAQYF,TGTGCCAGCAGCCCGGGGACTAGCGGTGGTAGGGCCCAGTACTTC
TRBJ2-3,once,TRBV25-1,NA,CASSEAAVADTQYF,TGTGCCAGCAGTGAGGCGGCCGTCGCAGATACGCAGTATTTT
TRBJ1-5,NA,TRBV5-6,NA,CASSLQGTQPQHF,TGTGCCAGCAGCTTACAGGGCACTCAGCCCCAGCATTTT
TRBJ1-2,NA,TRBV4-2,NA,CASSQDGVGYTF,TGTGCCAGCAGCCAAGACGGAGTTGGCTACACCTTC
TRBJ2-7,once,TRBV2,NA,CASSAGGAYEQYF,TGTGCCAGCAGTGCTGGGGGCGCCTACGAGCAGTACTTC
TRBJ2-1,NA,TRBV7-3,NA,CASSSGTLWDEQFF,TGTGCCAGCAGCTCCGGGACTTTATGGGATGAGCAGTTCTTC
TRBJ2-2,NA,TRBV2,TRBD1,CASREWTGGELFF,TGTGCCAGCAGGGAGTGGACAGGCGGGGAGCTGTTTTTT
TRBJ1-2,NA,TRBV10-2,NA,CASSAQRGDYGYTF,TGCGCCAGCAGTGCACAGAGAGGAGACTATGGCTACACCTTC
TRBJ2-7,NA,TRBV6-5,TRBD1,CASSPSTGAYFEQYF,TGTGCCAGCAGCCCCTCAACAGGGGCCTACTTTGAGCAGTACTTC
TRBJ2-5,NA,TRBV2,NA,CASRPFGTTQETQYF,TGTGCCAGCAGACCGTTTGGGACAACCCAAGAGACCCAGTACTTC
TRBJ1-1,NA,TRBV2,NA,CASSEVYPMNTEAFF,TGTGCCAGCAGTGAGGTCTACCCGATGAACACTGAAGCTTTCTTT
TRBJ1-2,NA,TRBV15,NA,CATSRDRGGNYGYTF,TGTGCCACCAGCAGAGATAGGGGGGGTAACTATGGCTACACCTTC
TRBJ2-1,once,TRBV27,TRBD2,CASSYSGNYNEQFF,TGTGCCAGCAGTTATAGCGGGAATTACAATGAGCAGTTCTTC
TRBJ1-5,NA,TRBV5-1,NA,CASSLSVGSNQPQHF,TGCGCCAGCAGCTTGTCGGTTGGGAGCAATCAGCCCCAGCATTTT
TRBJ2-3,NA,TRBV2,NA,CASSGNPSYTQYF,TGTGCCAGCAGTGGGAACCCATCGTATACGCAGTATTTT
TRBJ2-2,NA,TRBV7-9,NA,CASSLERGIGELFF,TGTGCCAGCAGCTTAGAAAGAGGGATCGGGGAGCTGTTTTTT
TRBJ2-7,NA,TRBV5-1,NA,CASRFTAAYEQYF,TGCGCCAGCCGATTCACGGCCGCCTACGAGCAGTACTTC
TRBJ1-1,once,TRBV19,TRBD1,CASSIGAGGLPEAFF,TGTGCCAGTAGTATAGGAGCAGGGGGCCTCCCTGAAGCTTTCTTT
TRBJ2-3,NA,TRBV4-1,NA,CASKQTWVTSTDTQYF,TGCGCCAGCAAACAGACTTGGGTAACAAGCACAGATACGCAGTATTTT
TRBJ2-7,NA,TRBV10-1,NA,CASSEGNPSDGYEQYF,TGCGCCAGCAGTGAGGGGAACCCCTCCGATGGCTACGAGCAGTACTTC
TRBJ2-6,NA,TRBV18,NA,CASSAPLVF,TGTGCCAGCTCCGCGCCCCTGGTTTTC
TRBJ2-3,NA,TRBV5-1,NA,CASSWGGSSTDTQYF,TGCGCCAGCAGCTGGGGGGGCTCTAGCACAGATACGCAGTATTTT
TRBJ1-1,NA,TRBV7-8,TRBD1,CASSFLGQGSRVAEAFF,TGTGCCAGCAGCTTTCTGGGACAGGGATCGCGAGTCGCTGAAGCTTTCTTT
TRBJ1-4,NA,TRBV10-2,NA,CASIRGEGVSEKLFF,TGCGCCAGCATAAGGGGCGAAGGCGTATCTGAAAAACTGTTTTTT
TRBJ2-1,NA,TRBV30,TRBD2,CAWNLAGGGSREQFF,TGTGCCTGGAACCTAGCGGGAGGGGGCTCGAGGGAGCAGTTCTTC
TRBJ1-2,NA,TRBV28,TRBD1,CASSFGTGEGYTF,TGTGCCAGCAGTTTCGGGACAGGGGAGGGCTACACCTTC
TRBJ2-5,once,TRBV6-6,TRBD1,CASSQDRGRETQYF,TGTGCCAGCAGCCAGGACAGGGGGCGGGAGACCCAGTACTTC
TRBJ1-5,NA,TRBV4-2,NA,CASSQAGTVDQPQHF,TGTGCCAGCAGCCAGGCAGGGACGGTTGATCAGCCCCAGCATTTT
TRBJ1-5,NA,TRBV5-1,NA,CASSLGMEGYNQPQHF,TGCGCCAGCAGCTTGGGGATGGAGGGGTACAATCAGCCCCAGCATTTT
TRBJ2-1,NA,TRBV28,TRBD1,CASRPGTEGSYNEQFF,TGTGCCAGCAGACCGGGGACAGAGGGCTCCTACAATGAGCAGTTCTTC
TRBJ1-3,NA,TRBV5-5,NA,CASSLHGNTIYF,TGTGCCAGCAGCCTACATGGAAACACCATATATTTT